This T cell receptor (beta chain) is from a study of blood T cell repertoires in COVID-19. The wider study: There were acute and convalescent COVID-19 samples, and they came from the United States, Italy and Spain.

Original processing notes: Quantification of nucleated cells was approximated via reference gene primer amplification. Profiled with immunoSEQ multiplex PCR; TCRdb holds only in-frame clones, not every one. V, J and clone size derive from that table, while D and trimming were established from the DNA sequence. Among around 360,000 clones listed, around 87% were seen once. The Seattle patients joined while their infection was active and were tracked longitudinally afterward. Germline values: CDR1 SGDLS, CDR2 YYNGEE. CDR3 size: 14 residues. The V end lost 4 bases, the J end lost 8 bases, and 16 bases lay between the germline ends.

The sequenced sample was peripheral blood. The sequence derives from a woman aged 30 to 39 with COVID-19, enrolled during active disease. The V gene is TRBV9, the J gene TRBJ1-3; D is possibly TRBD1 (6 bases). The CDR3 region has the DNA TGTGCCAGCAGCCCCGACAGGACTGGGTACACCATATATTTT. Translating it yields CASSPDRTGYTIYF. The full variable domain, its missing parts supplied by reference TRBV9 and TRBJ1-3, is DSGVTQTPKHLITATGQRVTLRCSPRSGDLSVYWYQQSLDQGLQFLIQYYNGEERAKGNILERFSAQQFPDLHSELNLSSLELGDSALYFCASSPDRTGYTIYFGEGSWLTVV.